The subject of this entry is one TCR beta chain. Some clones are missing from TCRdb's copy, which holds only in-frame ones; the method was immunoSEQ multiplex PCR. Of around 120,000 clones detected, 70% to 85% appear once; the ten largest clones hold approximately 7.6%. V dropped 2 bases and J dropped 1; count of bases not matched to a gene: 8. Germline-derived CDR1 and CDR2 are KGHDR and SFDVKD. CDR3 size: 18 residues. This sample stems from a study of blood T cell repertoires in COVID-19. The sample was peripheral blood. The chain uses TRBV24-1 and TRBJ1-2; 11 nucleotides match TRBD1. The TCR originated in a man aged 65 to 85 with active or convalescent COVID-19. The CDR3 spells CATSDSGQGALGNYGYTF. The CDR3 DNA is TGTGCCACCAGTGATTCAGGACAGGGGGCCTTGGGTAACTATGGCTACACCTTC.